The next 11 T cell receptor beta chains were all read from a single sample in a study of blood T cell repertoires in COVID-19 (TCRdb year 2020). Libraries came from the immunoSEQ multiplex PCR assay. Here the immuneACCESS table is served through TCRdb, limited to in-frame sequences with V and J called. Missing clones are a known gap in these copies; in checked studies unresolved V genes cover under half, and the rest lacks a known reason. This sample lists fewer than 100,000 clones; approximately 87% were detected once. Around a sixth of the sample is in the top ten clones. The sequencing input was peripheral blood. All receptors come from a man older than 75 in a cohort sampled during active COVID-19.

This chain connects TRBV18 to TRBJ2-7; D may be TRBD1 (5 bases). The V end lost 4 bases, the J end lost 7 bases, and 26 bases lay between the germline ends. This CDR3 contains 17 residues. CDR1 and CDR2 from the germline V gene are KGHSH and LQKENI. This chain's CDR3 is CASSLTAGIPSSGEQYF. The CDR3 nucleotides are TGTGCCAGCTCACTGACGGCAGGGATCCCCTCTTCCGGGGAGCAGTACTTC.

The genes are TRBV29-1 and TRBJ2-7, with a weak D call TRBD1 (6 bases). The CDR3 sequence is 12 residues long. Trimming shortened V by 6 bases and J by 3 bases, and 12 bases separated the two germline ends. CDR1 is SQVTM and CDR2 is ANQGSEA in the germline V gene. The CDR3, as DNA: TGCAGCGTCGCCACACAGGGCTACGAGCAGTACTTC. Protein: CSVATQGYEQYF.

This chain links TRBV18 with TRBJ1-1; possible D gene TRBD1, 6 bases. This CDR3 has 16 residues. Per the germline V gene, CDR1 is KGHSH and CDR2 is LQKENI. The V gene lost 6 bases and the J gene lost 0 bases, with 17 bases spanning the gap. In nucleotides, the CDR3 is TGTGCCAGCTCCTCGTCCCAGGGGCTAATGAACACTGAAGCTTTCTTT. It translates to CASSSSQGLMNTEAFF.

The gene calls are TRBV4-2 and TRBJ1-5, with a weak D call TRBD1 (5 bases). V gave up 0 bases and J gave up 6 bases, with 12 bases separating them. Germline V lookup: CDR1 LGHNA, CDR2 YNFKEQ. The CDR3 length is 15 residues. CDR3 coding DNA: TGTGCCAGCAGCCAAGACCAGGGCCGAGCTCAGCCCCAGCATTTT. Translation gives CASSQDQGRAQPQHF.

The rearrangement links TRBV6-4 to TRBJ2-7, with TRBD1 identical over 9 bases. The CDR3 has 15 amino acids. Germline V gene data show CDR1 as MRHNA and CDR2 as SNTAGT. J gave up 4 bases and V 6 bases, and 10 bases lay outside the gene matches. The CDR3 is CASRPGTGSRYEQYF. DNA for the CDR3: TGTGCCAGCAGACCCGGGACAGGGAGCCGATACGAGCAGTACTTC.

The rearrangement joins TRBV5-1 to TRBJ2-1, with 11 bases matching TRBD2. Germline CDR1 is SGHRS and CDR2 is YFSETQ. The ends lost 3 bases at V and 2 bases at J; junction bases unmatched: 4. This CDR3 is 16 amino acids long. The CDR3 sequence: CASSSLAGATYNEQFF. The CDR3 DNA reads as TGCGCCAGCAGCTCACTAGCGGGGGCCACCTACAATGAGCAGTTCTTC.

The chain recombines TRBV4-2 with TRBJ1-1; weak D call: TRBD1 (6 bases). Germline V gives CDR1 LGHNA, CDR2 YNFKEQ. CDR3 length equals 13 residues. V was clipped by 7 bases and J by 7 bases, with 16 bases between them. The CDR3 sequence: CASTSGGAGEAFF. The CDR3, as DNA: TGTGCCAGCACCTCCGGGGGGGCTGGTGAAGCTTTCTTT.

V usage is TRBV9 and J usage is TRBJ2-7, with unresolved D. CDR3 length: 15 amino acids. The germline CDR1 and CDR2 sequences are SGDLS and YYNGEE. V gave up 1 base and J gave up 2 bases, with 13 bases separating them. CDR3 residues: CASSVQAGATYEQYF. DNA of the CDR3: TGTGCCAGCAGCGTACAAGCAGGCGCGACCTACGAGCAGTACTTC.

The V and J genes are TRBV20-1 and TRBJ2-1; D is ambiguous. The CDR3 totals 11 residues. The V gene lost 6 bases and the J gene lost 7 bases, with 10 bases spanning the gap. CDR1 and CDR2 (germline): DFQATT, SNEGSKA (reference sequence). In DNA form, the CDR3 reads TGCAGTGCCCTATACGGGAATGAGCAGTTCTTC. Translated: CSALYGNEQFF.

In this sample, this clone turned up a few times. V usage is TRBV6-5 and J usage is TRBJ2-5; D remains ambiguous. The CDR3 sequence is 14 residues long. Germline values: CDR1 MNHEY, CDR2 SVGAGI. V was shortened by 2 bases and J by 4 bases, with 11 bases between the two germline ends. The CDR3 region is CASSYGVSGETQYF. The CDR3 nucleotides read TGTGCCAGCAGTTACGGTGTCAGTGGAGAGACCCAGTACTTC.

This chain connects TRBV27 to TRBJ1-5, with D possibly TRBD1 on 6 matching bases. CDR3 length: 16 residues. Trimming took off 3 bases at V and 6 bases at J, with 18 bases between the two ends. The V gene's germline CDR1 is MNHEY and CDR2 SMNVEV (reference sequence). In DNA form, the CDR3 reads TGTGCCAGCAGTTTTCCGGGACACCTCTTTAGTCAGCCCCAGCATTTT. Protein sequence: CASSFPGHLFSQPQHF.